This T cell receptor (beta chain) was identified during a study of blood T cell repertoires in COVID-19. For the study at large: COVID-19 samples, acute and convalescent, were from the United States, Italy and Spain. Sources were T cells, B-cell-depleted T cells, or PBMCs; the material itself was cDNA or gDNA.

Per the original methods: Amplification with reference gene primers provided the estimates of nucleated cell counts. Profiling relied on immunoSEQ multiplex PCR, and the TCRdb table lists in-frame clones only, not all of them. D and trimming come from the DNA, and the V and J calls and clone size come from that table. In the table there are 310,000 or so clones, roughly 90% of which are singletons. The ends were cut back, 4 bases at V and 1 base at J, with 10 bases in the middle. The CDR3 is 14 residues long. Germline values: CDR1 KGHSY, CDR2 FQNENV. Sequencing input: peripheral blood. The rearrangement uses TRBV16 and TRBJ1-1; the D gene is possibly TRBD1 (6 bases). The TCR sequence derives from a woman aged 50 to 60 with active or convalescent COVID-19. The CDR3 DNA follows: TGTGCCAGCAGCCCCCAAGGGGGGAACACTGAAGCTTTCTTT. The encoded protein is CASSPQGGNTEAFF.